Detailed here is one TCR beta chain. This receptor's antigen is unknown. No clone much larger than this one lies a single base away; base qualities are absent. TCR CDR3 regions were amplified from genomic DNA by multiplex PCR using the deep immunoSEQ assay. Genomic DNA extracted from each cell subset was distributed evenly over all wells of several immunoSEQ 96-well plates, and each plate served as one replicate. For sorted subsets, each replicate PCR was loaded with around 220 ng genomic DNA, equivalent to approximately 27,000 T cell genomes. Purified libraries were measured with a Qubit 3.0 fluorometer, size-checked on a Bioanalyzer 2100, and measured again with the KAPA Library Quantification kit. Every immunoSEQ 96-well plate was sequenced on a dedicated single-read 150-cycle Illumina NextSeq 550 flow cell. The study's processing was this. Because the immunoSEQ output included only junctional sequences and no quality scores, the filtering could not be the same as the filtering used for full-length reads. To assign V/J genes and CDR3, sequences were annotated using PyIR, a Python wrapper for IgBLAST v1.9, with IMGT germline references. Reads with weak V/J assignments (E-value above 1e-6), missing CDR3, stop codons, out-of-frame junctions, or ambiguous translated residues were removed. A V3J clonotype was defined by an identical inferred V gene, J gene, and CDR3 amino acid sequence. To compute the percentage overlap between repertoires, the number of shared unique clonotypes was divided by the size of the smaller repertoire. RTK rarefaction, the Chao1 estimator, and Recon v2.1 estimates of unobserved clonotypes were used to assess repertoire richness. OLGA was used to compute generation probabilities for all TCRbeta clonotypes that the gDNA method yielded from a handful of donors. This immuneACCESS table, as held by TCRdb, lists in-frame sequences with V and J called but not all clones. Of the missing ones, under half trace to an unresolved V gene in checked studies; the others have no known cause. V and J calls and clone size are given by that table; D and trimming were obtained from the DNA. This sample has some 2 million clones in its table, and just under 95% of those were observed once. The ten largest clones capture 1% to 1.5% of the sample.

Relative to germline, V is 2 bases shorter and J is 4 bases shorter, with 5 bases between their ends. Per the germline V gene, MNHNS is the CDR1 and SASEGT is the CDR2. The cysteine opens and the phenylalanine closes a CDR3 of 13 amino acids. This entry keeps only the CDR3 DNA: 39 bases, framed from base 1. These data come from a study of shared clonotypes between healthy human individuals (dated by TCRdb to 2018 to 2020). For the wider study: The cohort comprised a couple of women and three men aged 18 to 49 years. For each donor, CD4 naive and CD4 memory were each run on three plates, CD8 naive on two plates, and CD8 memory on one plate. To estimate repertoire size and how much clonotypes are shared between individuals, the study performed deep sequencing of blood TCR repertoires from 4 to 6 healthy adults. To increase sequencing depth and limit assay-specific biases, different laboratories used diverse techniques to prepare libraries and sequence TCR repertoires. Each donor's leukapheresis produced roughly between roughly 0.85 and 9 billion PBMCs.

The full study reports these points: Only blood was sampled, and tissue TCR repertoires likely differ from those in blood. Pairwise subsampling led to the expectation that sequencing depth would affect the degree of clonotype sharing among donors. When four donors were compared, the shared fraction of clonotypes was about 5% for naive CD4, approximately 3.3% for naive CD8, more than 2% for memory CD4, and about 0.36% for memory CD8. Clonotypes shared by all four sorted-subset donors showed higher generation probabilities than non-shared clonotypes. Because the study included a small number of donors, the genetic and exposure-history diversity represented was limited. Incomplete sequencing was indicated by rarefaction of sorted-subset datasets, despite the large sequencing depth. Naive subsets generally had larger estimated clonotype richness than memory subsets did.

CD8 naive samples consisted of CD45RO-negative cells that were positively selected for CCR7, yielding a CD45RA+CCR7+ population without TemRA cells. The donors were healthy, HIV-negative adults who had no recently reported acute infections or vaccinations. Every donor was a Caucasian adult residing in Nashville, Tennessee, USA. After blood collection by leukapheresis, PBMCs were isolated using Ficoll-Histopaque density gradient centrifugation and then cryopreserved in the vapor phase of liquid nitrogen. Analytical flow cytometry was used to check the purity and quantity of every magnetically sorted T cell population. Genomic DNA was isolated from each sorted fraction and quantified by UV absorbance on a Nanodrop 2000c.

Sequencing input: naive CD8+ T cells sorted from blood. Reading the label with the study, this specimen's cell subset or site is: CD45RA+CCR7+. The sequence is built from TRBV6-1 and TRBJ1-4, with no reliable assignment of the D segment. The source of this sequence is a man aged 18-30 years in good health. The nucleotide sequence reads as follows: TGTGCCAGCAGTGAACGGCGTAATGAAAAACTGTTTTTT. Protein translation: CASSERRNEKLFF.